This TCR beta chain originates from a study of blood T cell repertoires in COVID-19. Per germline, CDR1 SGHAT and CDR2 FQNNGV. Germline trimming cut 5 bases from V and 6 bases from J; bases unmatched to any gene: 6. The CDR3 runs 14 residues. Generated by immunoSEQ multiplex PCR, the TCRdb table keeps only in-frame clones and is missing some. The data show a few hundred thousand clones, 83% seen once. The sequence was collected from a woman in her 30s with COVID-19, enrolled during active disease. This chain connects TRBV11-2 to TRBJ2-7, with 11 bases aligning to TRBD2. Sequenced input: peripheral blood. CDR3 protein: CASSLSGRGSEQYF. In nucleotides, the CDR3 is TGTGCCAGCAGCCTTAGCGGGAGGGGTTCCGAGCAGTACTTC.